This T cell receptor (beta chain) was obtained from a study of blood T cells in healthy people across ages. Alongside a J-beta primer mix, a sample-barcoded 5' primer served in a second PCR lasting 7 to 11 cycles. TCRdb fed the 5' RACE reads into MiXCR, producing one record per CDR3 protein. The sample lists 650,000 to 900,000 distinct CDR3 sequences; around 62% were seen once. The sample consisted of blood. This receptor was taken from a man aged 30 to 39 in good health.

CDR3 amino acids: CASIAPGHPTDTQYF. The CDR3 bases are TGTGCCAGCATCGCCCCGGGACACCCGACAGATACGCAGTATTTT. This chain connects TRBV7-9 to TRBJ2-3, with a tentative D call TRBD1 (6 bases). This CDR3 spans 15 amino acids. The V end lost 7 bases, the J end lost 3 bases, and 17 bases lay between the germline ends. Germline values: CDR1 SEHNR, CDR2 FQNEAQ (reference sequence).